This T cell receptor beta chain came from a study of metastatic and nonmetastatic thyroid tumors. Background on the study: Peripheral blood and tumor or nodule samples from malignant and benign thyroid patients were compared.

Germline V gives CDR1 KGHSH, CDR2 LQKENI. CDR3 length: 12 residues. Trimming took 2 bases from V and 2 from J, leaving 4 bases between them. Authors' processing steps: It was from CDR3 differences across clinicopathological groups that a distant-metastasis classifier for papillary thyroid cancer was built. With MiXCR, TCRdb called clones anew from the PCR reads. None of the V and J calls come from the authors' own analysis; TCRdb made them. The data contain about 27,000 clones, 15% to 20% of them singletons. All patients were treatment-naive before thyroid surgery. This clone was counted ten times or more.

The chain combines TRBV18 with TRBJ2-7; no reliable D call. The specimen sequenced was blood. The origin of this receptor is a male donor with papillary thyroid cancer or a benign thyroid nodule (not recorded which). Some clones in this sample may be carry-over from other donors' samples. In nucleotides, the CDR3 is TGTGCCAGCTCACCATCCCCCTACGAGCAGTACTTC. This encodes CASSPSPYEQYF.